These 11 T cell receptor beta chains originate from one sample sequenced in a study of blood T cell repertoires in COVID-19. Measured with immunoSEQ multiplex PCR; TCRdb has only the in-frame clones, and not every one. This repertoire shows about half a million clones, approximately 85% found once; its top ten account for 3.2%. Material: peripheral blood. These receptors originate from a human donor in a cohort sampled during active COVID-19.

The chain couples TRBV28 to TRBJ2-7; D is unresolved. V dropped 6 bases and J dropped 2 bases, with 8 bases sitting between them. Germline assignment: CDR1 MDHEN and CDR2 SYDVKM. This CDR3 region has 12 residues. CDR3 in DNA: TGTGCCAGCAGCCTAGGAGCCTACGAGCAGTACTTC. Translated: CASSLGAYEQYF.

V is TRBV28 and J is TRBJ1-2; D may be TRBD1 (5 bases). The germline gives CDR1 MDHEN, CDR2 SYDVKM. V lost 1 base, J lost 4 bases, and 7 bases lay in between. The CDR3 runs 13 residues. The CDR3: CASSLSGFYGYTF. The DNA for the CDR3 is TGTGCCAGCAGTTTATCAGGGTTCTATGGCTACACCTTC.

The V gene is TRBV9, the J gene TRBJ2-2, with D possibly matching TRBD2 (6 bases). Germline lookup yields CDR1 SGDLS and CDR2 YYNGEE. The CDR3 extends over 15 amino acids. The ends were cut back, 3 bases at V and 6 bases at J, with 15 bases in the middle. CDR3 coding DNA: TGTGCCAGCAGCGCCCGAGTATCGGGGGCCGGGGAGCTGTTTTTT. This encodes CASSARVSGAGELFF.

In nucleotides, the CDR3 is TGTGCCAGTGGACACGGCAGGGGGCTTGACTATGGCTACACCTTC. This codes for CASGHGRGLDYGYTF. V is TRBV19 and J is TRBJ1-2; 8 positions agree with TRBD1. Losses at the gene ends were 8 bases for V and 3 bases for J; bases not matched to a gene: 11. CDR1 is LNHDA and CDR2 is SQIVND in the germline V gene (reference sequence). The CDR3 runs to 15 residues.

The chain recombines TRBV18 with TRBJ1-2; a possible D gene is TRBD1 (5 bases). V was cut by 0 bases and J by 3 bases, with 14 bases left in between. CDR1 KGHSH and CDR2 LQKENI come from the germline V gene. This CDR3 has 16 amino acids. The CDR3 DNA reads as TGTGCCAGCTCACCACCAGGGGACTTCTCCCACTATGGCTACACCTTC. It translates to CASSPPGDFSHYGYTF.

This chain connects TRBV24-1 to TRBJ2-7; TRBD1 agrees at 9 bases. CDR1 is KGHDR, CDR2 SFDVKD, per germline. The CDR3 is 13 residues long. Here the CDR3 DNA reads TGTCCGCACAAGGACAGGGGCTTCAACGAGCAGTACTTC. Its protein product is CPHKDRGFNEQYF.

V is TRBV30 and J is TRBJ1-2, with D tentatively TRBD1 (5 bases). The CDR3 is made up of 14 amino acids. Germline-derived CDR1 and CDR2 are GTSNPN and SVGIG (reference sequence). Trimming removed 0 bases from V and 1 base from J, with 9 bases in between. The CDR3 DNA reads TGTGCCTGGAGTGTACAGGCCCTTAACTATGGCTACACCTTC. Amino acid sequence: CAWSVQALNYGYTF.

J is TRBJ2-3 and V is TRBV4-1; 7 bases align to TRBD2. This CDR3 is built from 21 residues. Trimming took 4 bases from V and 0 from J; bases not matched to a gene: 22. Germline loops: CDR1 MGHRA, CDR2 YSYEKL. CDR3 nucleotide sequence: TGCGCCAGCAGCCGGAAAACAAGCACTAGCGAGCGAAAGAAAAGCACAGATACGCAGTATTTT. Residues: CASSRKTSTSERKKSTDTQYF.

The chain couples TRBV6-5 to TRBJ1-2; D is unclear. The germline V and J ends were trimmed by 10 bases and 4 bases, with 16 bases remaining between them. The CDR3 has 13 residues. CDR1 and CDR2 from the germline V gene are MNHEY and SVGAGI. The CDR3 DNA reads TGTGCCACCTTAGACGGAGACCGCTATGGCTACACCTTC. It is translated as CATLDGDRYGYTF.

The rearrangement joins TRBV12-3 or TRBV12-4 to TRBJ2-2; D uncertain. Trimming removed 2 bases from V and 6 bases from J, with 7 bases in between. The CDR3 runs 13 residues. CDR3 bases: TGTGCCAGCAGTTTAACGGTCCCCGGGGAGCTGTTTTTT. Encoded protein: CASSLTVPGELFF.

Here the CDR3 reads CATSDLPGTSGRDFNEQFF. In DNA, the CDR3 is TGTGCCACCAGTGACTTACCCGGGACTAGCGGGAGAGACTTCAATGAGCAGTTCTTC. V and J are TRBV24-1 and TRBJ2-1, with 14 bases aligning to TRBD2. The CDR3 sequence is 19 residues long. Losses at the gene ends were 4 bases for V and 6 bases for J; bases not matched to a gene: 13. Germline assignment: CDR1 KGHDR and CDR2 SFDVKD.